The 29 T cell receptor beta chains below come from one sample, sequenced in a study of T cell repertoires in cytomegalovirus infection. Their antigens are not known. A single record per CDR3 protein comes from TCRdb applying MiXCR to the reads. The table has about 69,000 distinct CDR3 sequences, about 30% seen once; the top ten hold 59%. The starting material was CD8+ T cells from cultured PBMCs, obtained from culture after CMV antigen stimulation. The receptors shown here come from a human donor in good health (CMV status not recorded). Some clones in this sample may be carry-over from other donors' samples.

With respect to this clonotype: Mismatch with germline at one junction end may stem from a read error. The chain joins TRBV9 to TRBJ1-2; tentative D call: TRBD1 (6 bases). This CDR3 spans 13 amino acids. Germline lookup yields CDR1 SGDLS and CDR2 YYNGEE. The CDR3 loop is CVSSAGGSSGYTF. The CDR3 bases are TGTGTCAGCAGCGCCGGGGGCAGCTCTGGCTACACCTTC.

The V gene is TRBV6-6, the J gene TRBJ2-2; no definite D call. This CDR3 contains 14 residues. Trimming removed 2 bases at V and 5 bases at J, with 9 bases between. The germline V gene has CDR1 MNHNY and CDR2 SVGAGI (reference sequence). As DNA, the CDR3 is TGTGCCAGCAGTTACCTAGGGCAGACCGGGGAGCTGTTTTTT. Translated: CASSYLGQTGELFF.

The chain combines TRBV3-1 with TRBJ1-5; 7 nucleotides agree with TRBD1. The CDR3 spans 16 residues. Trimming cost V 1 base and J 2 bases; bases outside gene matches: 5. Germline V gene sequence: CDR1 LGHDT, CDR2 YNNKEL (reference sequence). DNA of the CDR3: TGTGCCAGCAGCCAAGTTGGGGGGACAGGCAATCAGCCCCAGCATTTT. It encodes CASSQVGGTGNQPQHF.

In this sample, this clonotype turned up many times. V usage is TRBV4-1 and J usage is TRBJ2-3; TRBD2 matches at 9 bases. V was pared by 6 bases and J by 0 bases, with 13 bases of the junction left unmatched. Per the germline V gene, CDR1 is MGHRA and CDR2 is YSYEKL. The CDR3 extends over 18 amino acids. As DNA, the CDR3 is TGCGCCAGCAGACCTCCTGGCGGGGGGGAGCACAGCACAGATACGCAGTATTTT. This translates into CASRPPGGGEHSTDTQYF.

Many counts were recorded for this clonotype. V is TRBV7-8 and J is TRBJ2-1, with D maybe TRBD2 (6 bases). In germline, CDR1 is SGHVS, CDR2 FQNEAQ. This CDR3 is built from 12 residues. Trimming shortened V by 4 bases and J by 7 bases, and 8 bases separated the two germline ends. CDR3 nucleotides: TGTGCCAGCAGCTCCGGACTAAATGAGCAGTTCTTC. Translation: CASSSGLNEQFF.

V gene TRBV7-2 combines with J gene TRBJ2-6; TRBD2 matches at 7 bases. J was trimmed by 0 bases and V by 1 base; bases with no gene match: 3. Germline CDR1 and CDR2: SGHTA and FQGNSA. The CDR3 consists of 17 residues. CDR3 nucleotide sequence: TGTGCCAGCAGCTTAGTGGGGGGGGGCTCTGGGGCCAACGTCCTGACTTTC. This sequence encodes CASSLVGGGSGANVLTF.

This clonotype was observed a handful of times. V is TRBV7-6 and J is TRBJ2-2; D possibly matches TRBD1 or TRBD2 (6 bases each). The CDR3 contains 17 residues. CDR1 is SGHVS and CDR2 is FNYEAQ in the germline V gene. V gave up 3 bases and J gave up 4 bases, with 18 bases separating them. The CDR3 nucleotides read TGTGCCAGCAGCTTTCAGCTCGGGGGCACGGGCACCGGGGAGCTGTTTTTT. Its protein is CASSFQLGGTGTGELFF.

This clonotype was seen at least ten times. DNA for the CDR3: TGTGCCTGGAGGCGCGGGGGCTACGAGCAGTACTTC. It is translated as CAWRRGGYEQYF. The rearrangement joins TRBV30 to TRBJ2-7, with 7 bases aligning to TRBD2. The length of the CDR3 is 12 residues. V dropped 3 bases and J dropped 3; count of bases not matched to a gene: 2. CDR1 is GTSNPN and CDR2 is SVGIG in the germline V gene (reference sequence).

The chain has TRBV3-1 and TRBJ1-1, with D tentatively TRBD1 (6 bases). The germline CDR1 and CDR2 sequences are LGHDT and YNNKEL (reference sequence). The V and J ends lost 4 bases and 1 base respectively, with 16 bases between them. This CDR3 is built from 16 residues. Here the CDR3 reads CASSLDLGQQNTEAFF. Written as DNA, the CDR3 is TGTGCCAGCAGCCTCGATCTAGGACAGCAGAACACTGAAGCTTTCTTT.

V and J are TRBV11-2 and TRBJ2-5; TRBD2 agrees at 11 bases. V shed 5 bases, J shed 2 bases, and the junction held 13 bases outside the gene matches. Germline CDR1 is SGHAT and CDR2 is FQNNGV. CDR3 length: 18 residues. In DNA form, the CDR3 reads TGTGCCAGCAGCAAGCGCTATTCGGCTAGCGGGAGGCAAGAGACCCAGTACTTC. This codes for CASSKRYSASGRQETQYF. Drawing the rest from reference TRBV11-2 and TRBJ2-5, the complete variable domain is EAGVAQSPRYKIIEKRQSVAFWCNPISGHATLYWYQQILGQGPKLLIQFQNNGVVDDSQLPKDRFSAERLKGVDSTLKIQPAKLEDSAVYLCASSKRYSASGRQETQYFGPGTRLLVL.

The sample holds a few counts of this clonotype. V gene TRBV12-3 or TRBV12-4 combines with J gene TRBJ2-1; 11 bases line up with TRBD2. V dropped 6 bases and J dropped 0; count of bases not matched to a gene: 1. This CDR3 is built from 15 residues. The CDR3 loop is CASSTSGGSYNEQFF. The CDR3 nucleotides are TGTGCCAGCAGCACTAGCGGGGGCTCCTACAATGAGCAGTTCTTC.

On this clonotype: A read error may explain this, as a much larger clone is one base away. The CDR3 loop is CASKGGQNYGYTF. The CDR3 nucleotides read TGTGCCAGCAAAGGGGGACAGAACTATGGCTACACCTTC. The rearrangement joins TRBV12-3 or TRBV12-4 to TRBJ1-2, with TRBD1 identical over 7 bases. The CDR3 runs 13 residues. The junction had 4 bases not matched to a gene; V was cut back by 7 bases and J by 2 bases.

The CDR3 loop reads CASSHQDRDSYEQYF. For the CDR3, the DNA is TGTGCCAGCAGCCACCAGGACAGGGACTCCTACGAGCAGTACTTC. The chain links TRBV7-4 to TRBJ2-7, with 8 bases fitting TRBD1. The V gene's germline CDR1 is SGHVT and CDR2 SQSDAQ. Trimming took 5 bases from V and 0 from J; bases not matched to a gene: 6. The CDR3 length is 15 residues.

This clonotype has ten or more counts. The CDR3 loop is CASSSLAGGLDEQFF. CDR3 coding DNA: TGTGCCAGCAGCTCCCTAGCGGGGGGGCTCGATGAGCAGTTCTTC. The chain uses TRBV7-9 and TRBJ2-1; 12 bases are a match to TRBD2. This CDR3 region has 15 residues. From germline, CDR1 is SEHNR and CDR2 FQNEAQ (reference sequence). The V gene end was trimmed by 4 bases and the J gene end by 8 bases; junction bases not matched to a gene: 6. The full variable domain, with the rest looked up from reference TRBV7-9 and TRBJ2-1, is DTGVSQNPRHKITKRGQNVTFRCDPISEHNRLYWYRQTLGQGPEFLTYFQNEAQLEKSRLLSDRFSAERPKGSFSTLEIQRTEQGDSAMYLCASSSLAGGLDEQFFGPGTRLTVL.

The chain carries TRBV7-2 and TRBJ2-7; D could derive from TRBD1 or TRBD2 (5 bases each). This CDR3 comprises 16 residues. V gave up 0 bases and J gave up 3 bases, with 15 bases separating them. CDR1 and CDR2 (germline): SGHTA, FQGNSA. This CDR3 reads CASSLAWGTNYYEQYF. The DNA of the CDR3 is TGTGCCAGCAGCTTAGCGTGGGGGACCAATTACTACGAGCAGTACTTC.

This chain uses TRBV7-3 with TRBJ2-1; 7 nucleotides align to TRBD1. The CDR3 length is 17 residues. Germline V lookup: CDR1 SGHTA, CDR2 FQGTGA. V trimming: 0 bases; J trimming: 2 bases; junction bases outside the gene matches: 7. The CDR3 sequence is CASSLTEPGTAYNEQFF. The DNA for the CDR3 is TGTGCCAGCAGCTTAACGGAGCCAGGGACAGCCTACAATGAGCAGTTCTTC. Full variable domain (outside the CDR3, taken from reference TRBV7-3 and TRBJ2-1): GAGVSQTPSNKVTEKGKYVELRCDPISGHTALYWYRQSLGQGPEFLIYFQGTGAADDSGLPNDRFFAVRPEGSVSTLKIQRTERGDSAVYLCASSLTEPGTAYNEQFFGPGTRLTVL.

This clonotype was seen a handful of times. The chain employs TRBV5-4 and TRBJ1-5, with D possibly being TRBD1 (6 bases). CDR1 and CDR2 (germline): SGHNT, YYREEE (reference sequence). The CDR3 runs to 14 residues. Trimming cost V 3 bases and J 3 bases, with 10 bases left between them. CDR3 DNA: TGTGCCAGCAGCTCCGGGGGCCCCAATCAGCCCCAGCATTTT. Translating it yields CASSSGGPNQPQHF.

The V call is TRBV11-2, the J call TRBJ1-3; no clear D gene. The CDR3 has 16 amino acids. Deletions cut 1 base from V and 4 bases from J, with 14 bases between. Germline CDR1 SGHAT, CDR2 FQNNGV. The CDR3 reads CASSLGGTDGGNTIYF. CDR3 sequence (DNA): TGTGCCAGCAGCTTAGGTGGAACCGACGGAGGAAACACCATATATTTT.

About this clonotype itself: This may stem from a read error, because a much larger clone lies one nucleotide away. The chain links TRBV7-8 to TRBJ2-3; 9 bases line up with TRBD1. This CDR3 region has 13 residues. Trimming at V came to 5 bases and at J to 4 bases, leaving 1 base not matched to a gene. Germline assignment: CDR1 SGHVS and CDR2 FQNEAQ. The CDR3 region is CASSRTGADTQYF. In DNA form, the CDR3 reads TGTGCCAGCAGCCGGACAGGGGCAGATACGCAGTATTTT.

This clonotype occurred many times. The V call is TRBV7-2, the J call TRBJ2-7; D is unresolved. CDR1 and CDR2 (germline): SGHTA, FQGNSA. Trimming pared 4 bases from V and 1 base from J, leaving 17 bases between. The CDR3 is 16 amino acids. Written as DNA, the CDR3 is TGTGCCAGCAGCTACCTCCCCTTGGGGTCTTCCTACGAGCAGTACTTC. Its protein is CASSYLPLGSSYEQYF. Full variable domain (missing parts from reference TRBV7-2 and TRBJ2-7): GAGVSQSPSNKVTEKGKDVELRCDPISGHTALYWYRQSLGQGLEFLIYFQGNSAPDKSGLPSDRFSAERTGGSVSTLTIQRTQQEDSAVYLCASSYLPLGSSYEQYFGPGTRLTVT.

The chain is built from TRBV4-3 and TRBJ2-1; 12 bases agree with TRBD1. The V segment lost 2 bases and the J segment 6 bases; nucleotides outside the gene matches: 14. There are 19 residues in the CDR3. The germline gives CDR1 LGHNA, CDR2 YSLEER. DNA of the CDR3: TGCGCCAGCAGCCAACTACTCCTTTGGGACAGGGGGCGATGCAATGAGCAGTTCTTC. The encoded protein is CASSQLLLWDRGRCNEQFF.

This clonotype was counted many times. CDR3 sequence reads: CASSLLKDFRGTDTQYF. The CDR3 nucleotides are TGTGCCAGCAGCTTATTAAAGGACTTCAGGGGCACAGATACGCAGTATTTT. V is TRBV7-2 and J is TRBJ2-3; D may correspond to TRBD1 or TRBD2 (5 bases each). The CDR3 is 17 amino acids. Trimming left V 2 bases short and J 1 base short, with 16 bases between. The V gene's germline CDR1 is SGHTA and CDR2 FQGNSA. The full variable domain, in which reference TRBV7-2 and TRBJ2-3 provide the parts outside the CDR3, is GAGVSQSPSNKVTEKGKDVELRCDPISGHTALYWYRQSLGQGLEFLIYFQGNSAPDKSGLPSDRFSAERTGGSVSTLTIQRTQQEDSAVYLCASSLLKDFRGTDTQYFGPGTRLTVL.

This clonotype was seen at least ten times. The chain is built from TRBV12-3 or TRBV12-4 and TRBJ1-2; 9 nucleotides agree with TRBD1. The trim removed 4 bases at V and 3 bases at J, leaving 3 bases unmatched. This CDR3 has 14 residues. The DNA for the CDR3 is TGTGCCAGCAGTTCCCGGGACAGGGACTATGGCTACACCTTC. Encoded protein: CASSSRDRDYGYTF.

Ten or more counts support this clonotype. DNA for the CDR3: TGTGCCAGTATGCGGGTGGACACTGAAGCTTTCTTT. This encodes CASMRVDTEAFF. The chain links TRBV19 to TRBJ1-1; D call uncertain. Germline lookup yields CDR1 LNHDA and CDR2 SQIVND (reference sequence). The CDR3 sequence is 12 residues long. Trimming took off 7 bases at V and 3 bases at J, with 9 bases between the two ends.

J is TRBJ2-3 and V is TRBV30; D is possibly TRBD2 (7 bases). The CDR3 is made up of 14 amino acids. V gave up 5 bases and J gave up 4 bases, with 16 bases separating them. The germline V gene encodes CDR1 GTSNPN and CDR2 SVGIG (reference sequence). Here the CDR3 DNA reads TGTGCCTGGGGGTGGGGGGGCAACGCAGATACGCAGTATTTT. Protein product: CAWGWGGNADTQYF.

This clonotype was seen more than once but under ten times. V and J are TRBV4-3 and TRBJ1-3; possibly TRBD1 for D (6 bases). Trimming removed 1 base at V and 3 bases at J, with 13 bases between. CDR3 length: 16 residues. Germline V gene sequence: CDR1 LGHNA, CDR2 YSLEER. The CDR3 is CASSQVGGPDGNTIYF. The DNA of the CDR3 is TGCGCCAGCAGCCAAGTAGGGGGGCCGGATGGAAACACCATATATTTT.

There are a few counts of this clonotype. The CDR3 nucleotides read TGTGCCAGCAGCGTACTTAGTGGGGAGGCAGATACGCAGTATTTT. This encodes CASSVLSGEADTQYF. The rearrangement links TRBV9 to TRBJ2-3, with D perhaps TRBD2 (6 bases). V was trimmed by 1 base and J by 4 bases, leaving 13 bases between them. The length of the CDR3 is 15 residues. Germline V gives CDR1 SGDLS, CDR2 YYNGEE.

This clonotype was found many times. This sequence joins TRBV5-6 and TRBJ2-1, with 10 bases fitting TRBD2. V was clipped by 1 base and J by 6 bases; unmatched bases: 7. Germline CDR1 reads SGHDT; CDR2 reads YYEEEE. The CDR3 length is 16 residues. CDR3 bases: TGTGCCAGCAGCTTGCGGCTAAGCGGGAGGGGCAATGAGCAGTTCTTC. The encoded protein is CASSLRLSGRGNEQFF.

This clonotype was recorded a few times. The rearrangement links TRBV7-2 to TRBJ1-2; possible D gene TRBD1, 5 bases. This CDR3 has 15 amino acids. With 1 base removed from V and 3 bases from J, the gap between germline ends came to 12 bases. Germline values: CDR1 SGHTA, CDR2 FQGNSA. The CDR3 coding sequence is TGTGCCAGCAGCTTAGTGGTCAGGGATGACTATGGCTACACCTTC. Amino acid sequence: CASSLVVRDDYGYTF.